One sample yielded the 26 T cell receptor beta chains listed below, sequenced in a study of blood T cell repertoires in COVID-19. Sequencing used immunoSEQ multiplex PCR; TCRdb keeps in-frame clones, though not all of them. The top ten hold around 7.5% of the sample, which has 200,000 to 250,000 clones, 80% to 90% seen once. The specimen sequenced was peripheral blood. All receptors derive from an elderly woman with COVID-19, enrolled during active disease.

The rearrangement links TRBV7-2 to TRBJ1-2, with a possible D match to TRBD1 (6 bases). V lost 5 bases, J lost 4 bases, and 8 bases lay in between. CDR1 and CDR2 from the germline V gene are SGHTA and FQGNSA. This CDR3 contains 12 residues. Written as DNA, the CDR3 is TGTGCCAGCAGCCCAGGGGCCTATGGCTACACCTTC. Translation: CASSPGAYGYTF.

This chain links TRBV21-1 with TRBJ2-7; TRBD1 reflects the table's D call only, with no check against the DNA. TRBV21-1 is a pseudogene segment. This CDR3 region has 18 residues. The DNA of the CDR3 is TGTGCCAGCAGCAATACAGGGGTAGGGCGGCCGGTCTCCTACGAGCAGTACTTC. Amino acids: CASSNTGVGRPVSYEQYF.

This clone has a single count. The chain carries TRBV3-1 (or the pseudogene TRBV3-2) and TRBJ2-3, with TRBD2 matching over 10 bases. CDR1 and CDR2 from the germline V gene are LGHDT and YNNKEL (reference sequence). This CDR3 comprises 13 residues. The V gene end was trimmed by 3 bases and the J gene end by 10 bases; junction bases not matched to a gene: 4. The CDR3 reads CASSQSLAGAQYF. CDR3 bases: TGTGCCAGCAGCCAGTCTCTAGCGGGGGCGCAGTATTTT.

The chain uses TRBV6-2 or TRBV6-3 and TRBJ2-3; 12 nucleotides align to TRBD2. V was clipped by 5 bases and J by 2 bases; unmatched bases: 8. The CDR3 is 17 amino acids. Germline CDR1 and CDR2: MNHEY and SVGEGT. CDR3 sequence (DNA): TGTGCCAGCAGTGCGGACCGGACTAGCGGGGTCACAGATACGCAGTATTTT. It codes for CASSADRTSGVTDTQYF.

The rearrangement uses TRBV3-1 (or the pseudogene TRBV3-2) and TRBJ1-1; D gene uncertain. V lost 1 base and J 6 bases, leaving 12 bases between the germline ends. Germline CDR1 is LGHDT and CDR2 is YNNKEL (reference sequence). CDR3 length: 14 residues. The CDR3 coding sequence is TGTGCCAGCAGCCAAGTTACTCCCCTCGCTGAAGCTTTCTTT. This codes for CASSQVTPLAEAFF.

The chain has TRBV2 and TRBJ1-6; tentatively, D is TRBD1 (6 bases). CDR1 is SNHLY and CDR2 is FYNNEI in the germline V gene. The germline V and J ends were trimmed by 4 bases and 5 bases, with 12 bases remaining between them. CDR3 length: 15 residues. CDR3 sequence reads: CASSVNRDNNSPLHF. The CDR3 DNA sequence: TGTGCCAGCAGTGTTAACAGGGACAATAATTCACCCCTCCACTTT.

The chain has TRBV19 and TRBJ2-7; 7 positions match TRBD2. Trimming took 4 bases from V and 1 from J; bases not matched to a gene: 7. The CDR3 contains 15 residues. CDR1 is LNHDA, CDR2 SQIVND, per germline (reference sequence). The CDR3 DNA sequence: TGTGCCAGTAGTACCCGACCGGGGGGTTCCTACGAGCAGTACTTC. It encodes CASSTRPGGSYEQYF.

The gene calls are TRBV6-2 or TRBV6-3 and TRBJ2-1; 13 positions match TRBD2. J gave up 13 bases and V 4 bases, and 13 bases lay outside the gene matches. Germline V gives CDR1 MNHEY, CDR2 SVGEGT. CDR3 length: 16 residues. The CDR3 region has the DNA TGTGCCAGCAGTTCGGGACTAGCGGGAACTCAGGGATACCAGTTCTTC. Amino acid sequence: CASSSGLAGTQGYQFF.

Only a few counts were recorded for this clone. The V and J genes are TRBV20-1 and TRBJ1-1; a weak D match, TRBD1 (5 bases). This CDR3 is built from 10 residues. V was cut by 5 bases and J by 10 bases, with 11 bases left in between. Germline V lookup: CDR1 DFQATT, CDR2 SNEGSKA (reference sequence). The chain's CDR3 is CSAQGGTAFF. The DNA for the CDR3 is TGCAGTGCTCAGGGAGGTACAGCTTTCTTT.

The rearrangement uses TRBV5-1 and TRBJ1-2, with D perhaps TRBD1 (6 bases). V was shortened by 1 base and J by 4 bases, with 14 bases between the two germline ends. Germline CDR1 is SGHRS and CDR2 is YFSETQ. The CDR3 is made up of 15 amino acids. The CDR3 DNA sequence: TGCGCCAGCAGCTTGAGTGGGGGCTGGAGCTATGGCTACACCTTC. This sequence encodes CASSLSGGWSYGYTF. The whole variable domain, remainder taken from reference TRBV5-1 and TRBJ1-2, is KAGVTQTPRYLIKTRGQQVTLSCSPISGHRSVSWYQQTPGQGLQFLFEYFSETQRNKGNFPGRFSGRQFSNSRSEMNVSTLELGDSALYLCASSLSGGWSYGYTFGSGTRLTVV.

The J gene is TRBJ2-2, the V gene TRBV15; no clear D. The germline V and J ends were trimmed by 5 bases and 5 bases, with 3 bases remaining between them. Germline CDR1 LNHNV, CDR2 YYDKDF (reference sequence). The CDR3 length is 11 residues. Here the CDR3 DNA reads TGTGCCACCAGCGCGACCGGGGAGCTGTTTTTT. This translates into CATSATGELFF.

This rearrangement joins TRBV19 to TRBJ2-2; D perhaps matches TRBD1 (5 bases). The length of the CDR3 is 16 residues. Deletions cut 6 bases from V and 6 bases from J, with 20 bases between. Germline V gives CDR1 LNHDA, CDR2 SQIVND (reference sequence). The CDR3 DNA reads TGTGCCAGTAGCCTAAGTAAAGGGGCAAGACCCGGGGAGCTGTTTTTT. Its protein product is CASSLSKGARPGELFF.

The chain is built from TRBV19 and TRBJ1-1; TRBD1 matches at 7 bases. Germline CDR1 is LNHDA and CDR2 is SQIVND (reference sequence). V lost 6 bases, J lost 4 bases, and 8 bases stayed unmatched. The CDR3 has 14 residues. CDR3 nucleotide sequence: TGTGCCAGTAGGATTACAGGGGAGTTCACTGAAGCTTTCTTT. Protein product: CASRITGEFTEAFF.

This CDR3 reads CASLTGGAGTEAFF. CDR3 coding DNA: TGTGCCAGCCTTACCGGGGGGGCCGGGACTGAAGCTTTCTTT. The V call is TRBV6-5, the J call TRBJ1-1; tentatively, D is TRBD1 (6 bases). CDR1 is MNHEY, CDR2 SVGAGI, per germline. The length of the CDR3 is 14 residues. Trimming removed 8 bases at V and 5 bases at J, with 18 bases between.

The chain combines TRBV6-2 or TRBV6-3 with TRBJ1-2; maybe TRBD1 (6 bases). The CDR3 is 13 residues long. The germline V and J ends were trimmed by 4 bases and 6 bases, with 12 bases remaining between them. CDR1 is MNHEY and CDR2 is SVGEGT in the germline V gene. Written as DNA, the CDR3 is TGTGCCAGCAGTTCCACAGGGTTTGATGGCTACACCTTC. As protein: CASSSTGFDGYTF.

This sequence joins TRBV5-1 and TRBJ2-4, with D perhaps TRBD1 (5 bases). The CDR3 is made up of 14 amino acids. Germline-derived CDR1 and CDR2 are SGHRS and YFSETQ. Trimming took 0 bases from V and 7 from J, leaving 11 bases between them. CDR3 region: CASSLDLRQNIQYF. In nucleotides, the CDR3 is TGCGCCAGCAGCTTGGACCTAAGACAGAACATTCAGTACTTC.

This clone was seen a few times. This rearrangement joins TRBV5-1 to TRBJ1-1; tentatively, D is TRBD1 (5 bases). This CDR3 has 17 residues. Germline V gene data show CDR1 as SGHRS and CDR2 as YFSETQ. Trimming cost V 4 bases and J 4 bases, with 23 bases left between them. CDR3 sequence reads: CASSRLNPRDASTEAFF. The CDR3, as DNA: TGCGCCAGCAGCCGTTTAAACCCCAGGGATGCGAGCACTGAAGCTTTCTTT.

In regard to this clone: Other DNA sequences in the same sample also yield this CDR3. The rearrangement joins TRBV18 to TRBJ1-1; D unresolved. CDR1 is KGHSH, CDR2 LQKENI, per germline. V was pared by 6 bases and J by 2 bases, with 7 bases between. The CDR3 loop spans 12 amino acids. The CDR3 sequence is CASSPSNTEAFF. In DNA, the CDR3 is TGTGCCAGCTCCCCTTCTAACACTGAAGCTTTCTTT. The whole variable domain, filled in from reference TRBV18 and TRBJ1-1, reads NAGVMQNPRHLVRRRGQEARLRCSPMKGHSHVYWYRQLPEEGLKFMVYLQKENIIDESGMPKERFSAEFPKEGPSILRIQQVVRGDSAAYFCASSPSNTEAFFGQGTRLTVV.

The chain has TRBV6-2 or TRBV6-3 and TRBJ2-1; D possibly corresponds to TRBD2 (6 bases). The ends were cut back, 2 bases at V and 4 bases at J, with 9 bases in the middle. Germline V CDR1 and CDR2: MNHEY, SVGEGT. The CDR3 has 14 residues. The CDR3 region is CASSYQRAYNEQFF. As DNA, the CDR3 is TGTGCCAGCAGTTACCAGCGGGCATACAATGAGCAGTTCTTC.

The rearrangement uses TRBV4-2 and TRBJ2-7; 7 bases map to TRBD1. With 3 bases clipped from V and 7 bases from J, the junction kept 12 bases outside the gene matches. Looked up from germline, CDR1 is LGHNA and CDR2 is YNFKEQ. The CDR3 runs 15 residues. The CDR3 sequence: CASSQEQGKVWEQYF. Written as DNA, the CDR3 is TGTGCCAGCAGCCAGGAACAGGGGAAAGTCTGGGAGCAGTACTTC.

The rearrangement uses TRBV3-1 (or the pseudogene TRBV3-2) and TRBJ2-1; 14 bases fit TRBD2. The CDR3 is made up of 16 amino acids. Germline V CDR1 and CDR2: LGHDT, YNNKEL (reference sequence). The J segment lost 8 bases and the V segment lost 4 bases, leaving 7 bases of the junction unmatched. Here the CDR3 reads CASSPWTSGGTDEQFF. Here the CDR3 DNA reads TGTGCCAGCAGCCCCTGGACTAGCGGGGGGACTGATGAGCAGTTCTTC.

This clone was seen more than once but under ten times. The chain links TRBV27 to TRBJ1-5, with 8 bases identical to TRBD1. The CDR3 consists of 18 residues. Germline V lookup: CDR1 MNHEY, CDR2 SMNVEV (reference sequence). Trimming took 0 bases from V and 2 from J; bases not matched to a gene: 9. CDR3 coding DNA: TGTGCCAGCAGTTTATCAGTTCAGGGGGCGATGGGCAATCAGCCCCAGCATTTT. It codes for CASSLSVQGAMGNQPQHF.

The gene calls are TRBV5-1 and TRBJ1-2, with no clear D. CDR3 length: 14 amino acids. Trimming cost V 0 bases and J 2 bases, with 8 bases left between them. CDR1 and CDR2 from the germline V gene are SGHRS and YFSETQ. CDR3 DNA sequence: TGCGCCAGCAGCTTGGAACCGGTAAACTATGGCTACACCTTC. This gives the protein CASSLEPVNYGYTF.

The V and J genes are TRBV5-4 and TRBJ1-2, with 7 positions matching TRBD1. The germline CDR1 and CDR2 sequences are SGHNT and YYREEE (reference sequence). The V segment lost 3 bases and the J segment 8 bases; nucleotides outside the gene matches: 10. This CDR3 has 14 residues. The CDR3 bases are TGTGCCAGCAGCTGGACAGGCGATACCAGGGGCTACACCTTC. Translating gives CASSWTGDTRGYTF.

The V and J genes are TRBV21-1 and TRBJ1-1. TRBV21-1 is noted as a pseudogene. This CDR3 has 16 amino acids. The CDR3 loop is CASSKRTARTNTEAFF. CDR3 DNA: TGTGCCAGCAGCAAAAGGACTGCCAGGACTAACACTGAAGCTTTCTTT.

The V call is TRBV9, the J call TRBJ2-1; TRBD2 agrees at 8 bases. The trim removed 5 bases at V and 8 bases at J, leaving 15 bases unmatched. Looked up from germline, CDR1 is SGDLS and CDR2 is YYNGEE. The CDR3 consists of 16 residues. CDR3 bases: TGTGCCAGCAGTCTCAGCGGGAGCCAACGGGGTGATGAGCAGTTCTTC. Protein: CASSLSGSQRGDEQFF.